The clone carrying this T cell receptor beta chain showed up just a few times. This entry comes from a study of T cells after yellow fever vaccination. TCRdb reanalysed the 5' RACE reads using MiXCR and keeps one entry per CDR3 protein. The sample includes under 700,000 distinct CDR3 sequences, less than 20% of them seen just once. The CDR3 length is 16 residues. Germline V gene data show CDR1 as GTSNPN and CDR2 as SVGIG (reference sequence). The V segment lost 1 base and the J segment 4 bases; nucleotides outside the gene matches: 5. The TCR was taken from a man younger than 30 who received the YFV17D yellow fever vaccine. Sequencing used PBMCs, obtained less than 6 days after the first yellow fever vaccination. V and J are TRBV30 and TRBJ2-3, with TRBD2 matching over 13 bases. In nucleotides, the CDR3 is TGTGCCTGGAGTGGGCAACTAGCGGGGGGGCCAGATACGCAGTATTTT. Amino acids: CAWSGQLAGGPDTQYF. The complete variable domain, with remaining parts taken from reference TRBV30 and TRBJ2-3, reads SQTIHQWPATLVQPVGSPLSLECTVEGTSNPNLYWYRQAAGRGLQLLFYSVGIGQISSEVPQNLSASRPQDRQFILSSKKLLLSDSGFYLCAWSGQLAGGPDTQYFGPGTRLTVL.